This TCR beta chain was sequenced in a study of shared clonotypes between healthy human individuals. Across the study: A couple of women and a few men aged 18 to 49 made up the donors.

The CDR3 is 13 residues long. V was trimmed by 4 bases and J by 0 bases, leaving 10 bases between them. Germline V gene lookup returns CDR1 SQVTM and CDR2 ANQGSEA. Concerning this clone: Its antigen is as yet unknown.

Measured with immunoSEQ multiplex PCR; TCRdb has only the in-frame clones, and not every one. The sample shows 2 million to 2.5 million clones, approximately 96% of them seen only once. The study, taken as a whole, reports: Larger richness was generally estimated for naive than memory subsets. Rarefaction analysis demonstrated incomplete sorted-subset sequencing notwithstanding large depth.

The TCR was taken from a man younger than 30 in good health. This chain connects TRBV29-1 to TRBJ2-7; no definite D call. Sequenced sample: naive CD4+ T cells sorted from blood. Subset indicated: CD45RA+ positively selected. CDR3 sequence: CSVVPESSYEQYF. DNA for the CDR3: TGCAGCGTTGTGCCAGAAAGCTCCTACGAGCAGTACTTC.